This T cell receptor beta chain was obtained from a study of regulatory T cells in long-lasting Graves disease. The CDR3 has 13 amino acids. Germline V gene lookup returns CDR1 SQVTM and CDR2 ANQGSEA. With 2 bases removed from V and 0 bases from J, the gap between germline ends came to 8 bases. This clonotype showed up just a few times. Its antigen is still unknown. Study observations and caveats: A greater number of public clonotypes (approximately 2,500) was shared by persistent patients than by new patients (approximately 910). Persistent disease was associated with favored TRBV28 usage and with favored use of TRBJ1-2 and TRBJ2-5.

Arm-PCR of CDR3 regions with iRepertoire HTBI primers generated TCR beta libraries. TCRdb analysed the multiplex PCR reads with MiXCR anew, one entry per CDR3 protein. Here the sample spans roughly 400,000 distinct CDR3 sequences, roughly 15% being singletons. The time point here: newly diagnosed GD, antithyroid drugs for less than 3 months. The authors made the TCR library using RNA they extracted from PBMCs. An approximately 9-milliliter sample of peripheral blood was drawn into EDTA tubes. These data were also reused for a study on T cells in Graves' hyperthyroidism and ophthalmopathy. That source reports: Disease duration under 2 months; hyperthyroidism patients were aged 18 to 65.

Sequences were derived from peripheral blood mononuclear cells (PBMCs), sampled at new diagnosis, from a patient treated with antithyroid drugs. This receptor was taken from a woman under 30 with Graves disease. V gene TRBV29-1 combines with J gene TRBJ2-7; perhaps TRBD1 as D (5 bases). This CDR3 is CSVESQGSYEQYF. The CDR3 bases are TGCAGCGTTGAAAGCCAGGGCTCCTACGAGCAGTACTTC.